One TCR beta chain is described in this entry. What antigen it recognizes has not been identified. It has no much larger one-base neighbor in the sample; base qualities were not kept. This specimen comes from a study of blood T cell repertoires in COVID-19 (dated by TCRdb to about 2020). In terms of the full investigation: Collaborator samples came from the United States, Italy and Spain and covered acute and convalescent phases of COVID-19. The prospective study material was composed of cDNA or gDNA derived from T cells, B-cell-depleted T cells, or PBMCs. The dataset comprised deeply sampled blood TCRbeta repertoires from subjects exposed to, actively infected with, or recovered from COVID-19. The repertoires were released in a freely available public database meant as a resource for research on the immune response to SARS-CoV-2. The samples were drawn from the first 160 participants of the ongoing ImmuneRACE study and from 1,254 subjects provided by 6 global collaborators. The sample metadata nearly always contained a de-identified subject ID, COVID-19 status, age in years and sex. Where HLA class I and class II types were available, the types were taken from metadata supplied by the sample provider, not from assay-based typing.

Counted from cysteine to phenylalanine, this CDR3 has 17 amino acids. Only the CDR3 region is kept as DNA, spanning 51 bases read in frame from base 1. Trimming accounts for 2 bases at V and 4 bases at J, while the number of junction bases matched to no gene is 10. As encoded in the germline V gene, CDR1 is MRHNA while CDR2 is SNTAGT. A second Seattle source provided samples from volunteer blood donors who had recovered from COVID-19. Collaborating institutions collected whole blood in K2EDTA tubes following their own protocols. For TCRbeta analysis, collaborator samples were shipped as frozen whole blood, as isolated PBMCs, or as DNA extracted from either sample type. The immunoSEQ Assay, a bias-controlled multiplex PCR, was used to amplify TCRbeta CDR3 regions from genomic DNA. The published analysis was carried out like this. The number of nucleated cells in each sample was estimated from the amplification of reference gene primers within the assay. To quantify the absolute abundance of each unique TCRbeta CDR3 rearrangement, sequence reads were collapsed and filtered. For each sample, productive Simpson clonality was calculated by taking the square root of Simpson's diversity index across productive rearrangements. TCRdb holds this immuneACCESS table with in-frame rearrangements only. Some clones are missing; in checked studies, unresolved V genes explain under half, and the rest has no known cause. That table is the source of V, J and clone size, and D and trimming were worked out from the DNA. In all, the sample holds roughly 220,000 clones, and around 84% of those were seen once. 4% to 6% of the sample is held by the ten biggest clonotypes.

What the research found in general, with its limitations: How much clinical and demographic metadata was included differed by source and by participant, and the metadata was provided uncurated.

Sequences were obtained from peripheral blood. This receptor was obtained from a woman aged 60-75 years who had recovered from COVID-19. The rearranged segments are TRBV6-4 and TRBJ2-5; 10 junctional bases match TRBD1. The CDR3 sequence is CASSDRGTGVGRETQYF. The nucleotides read TGTGCCAGCAGTGACCGCGGGACAGGGGTCGGAAGAGAGACCCAGTACTTC.